This TCR beta chain comes out of a study of T cells in Graves' hyperthyroidism and ophthalmopathy. RNA transcripts gave rise to amplified TCR beta CDR3 regions. The TCR CDR3 first-round RT-PCR relied on the HTBI primer set. TCRdb re-analysed the multiplex PCR reads in MiXCR, keeping a single row per CDR3 protein. Of 350,000 to 450,000 distinct CDR3 sequences listed, approximately 17% are singletons. Blood dates from first hyperthyroidism diagnosis, before any ophthalmopathy symptoms. Trimming shortened V by 2 bases and J by 4 bases, and 8 bases separated the two germline ends. The CDR3 totals 12 residues. Germline assignment: CDR1 DFQATT and CDR2 SNEGSKA (reference sequence).

This clonotype originated in a woman in her 30s with Graves' hyperthyroidism that later progressed to Graves' ophthalmopathy. The chain carries TRBV20-1 and TRBJ1-1; D gene ambiguous. Sequenced input: blood. CDR3 nucleotide sequence: TGCAGTGCTAGAAAGGACCCCACTGAAGCTTTCTTT. The encoded protein is CSARKDPTEAFF.